Listed below are T cell receptor beta chains from one sample, sequenced in a study of shared clonotypes between healthy human individuals. The protocol was immunoSEQ multiplex PCR, while the TCRdb copy is restricted to in-frame clones and leaves out a portion. The table lists some 2.1 million clones, around 95% of them singletons. Input material: naive CD4+ T cells sorted from blood. The origin of the receptors is a man aged 18 to 29 in good health. Both conserved end residues are part of each CDR3. Fields, in order: D gene, clone size, J gene, V gene, CDR3 DNA, CDR3 protein. The D gene is left open where the match is weak. Size values are once, few and many counts, or a class for expanded clones, and some rows have none.

>TRBD2|NA|TRBJ2-4|TRBV6-1
TGTGCCAGCAGTGAAACGACTAGCAGTATAGCCAAAAACATTCAGTACTTC
CASSETTSSIAKNIQYF
>TRBD1|NA|TRBJ2-1|TRBV6-5
TGTGCCAGCAGTTTTAGGGACAGAGTATTCTTC
CASSFRDRVFF
>TRBD1|NA|TRBJ1-2|TRBV4-1
TGCGCCAGCAGCCAAGAGGGACAGGGGGCGTACTATGGCTACACCTTC
CASSQEGQGAYYGYTF
>NA|NA|TRBJ1-6|TRBV5-5
TGTGCCAGCAGCTTGACAGGCTCCTATAATTCACCCCTCCACTTT
CASSLTGSYNSPLHF
>NA|NA|TRBJ1-2|TRBV5-6
TGTGCCAGCAGGTCCCCAGGGGTCGACTATGGCTACACCTTC
CASRSPGVDYGYTF
>NA|once|TRBJ1-5|TRBV9
TGTGCCAGCAGCGTAGGCGACGGCAATCAGCCCCAGCATTTT
CASSVGDGNQPQHF
>NA|NA|TRBJ2-3|TRBV5-1
TGCGCCAGCAAAGTGGCAGGGTCAGATACGCAGTATTTT
CASKVAGSDTQYF
>TRBD1|NA|TRBJ1-5|TRBV2
TGTGCCAGCAGTGAAGGACTGGGACAGGGGGGACAGCCCCAGCATTTT
CASSEGLGQGGQPQHF
>NA|NA|TRBJ1-4|TRBV6-6
TGTGCCAGCAGTCGCAAGGGGGAAAAACTGTTTTTT
CASSRKGEKLFF
>NA|NA|TRBJ1-3|TRBV7-2
TGTGCCAGCAGCACCAGAGGAGGGGCCGGAAACACCATATATTTT
CASSTRGGAGNTIYF
>TRBD1|NA|TRBJ1-4|TRBV28
TGTGCCAGCAGTCATTTTACAGGGGCCTATGAAAAACTGTTTTTT
CASSHFTGAYEKLFF
>NA|NA|TRBJ1-1|TRBV30
TGTGCCTGTTTTCCCCGGACTCTGGCAGCTTTCTTT
CACFPRTLAAFF
>TRBD1|NA|TRBJ1-5|TRBV27
TGTGCCAGCAGGGATGGACAGGGTGGGCGAGGGGCCCAGCATTTT
CASRDGQGGRGAQHF
>NA|NA|TRBJ1-1|TRBV6-4
TGTGCCAGCAGTGAGTTTTTCAGCGCGGGGAACACTGAAGCTTTCTTT
CASSEFFSAGNTEAFF
>NA|NA|TRBJ2-5|TRBV5-4
TGTGCCAGCAGCTCCAGGGGAGGCGAGACCCAGTACTTC
CASSSRGGETQYF
>TRBD1|once|TRBJ1-2|TRBV6-5
TGTGCCAGCCATACAGGGGCGCGGGGCTACACCTTC
CASHTGARGYTF
>NA|once|TRBJ2-7|TRBV6-1
TGTGCCAGCAGTGGATCTCCCGGGACTTCGTACGAGCAGTACTTC
CASSGSPGTSYEQYF
>NA|NA|TRBJ2-1|TRBV25-1
TGTGCCAGCAGTAGACCTAGCTATGGGCAGTTCTTC
CASSRPSYGQFF
>TRBD2|NA|TRBJ2-1|TRBV29-1
TGCAGCGCTGGGACTAGCGGGAGGGCGTCGTACAATGAGCAGTTCTTC
CSAGTSGRASYNEQFF
>TRBD1|NA|TRBJ2-7|TRBV7-2
TGTGCCAGCAGCTATACCGGGACAGGGAAACACGAGCAGTACTTC
CASSYTGTGKHEQYF
>NA|NA|TRBJ1-5|TRBV2
TGTGCCAGCAGTTGGGCAGGGAGAAATCAGCCCCAGCATTTT
CASSWAGRNQPQHF
>NA|NA|TRBJ1-1|TRBV5-6
TGTGCCAGCAGCCGGTGGGGGTCCGGGAACACTGAAGCTTTCTTT
CASSRWGSGNTEAFF
>NA|NA|TRBJ1-1|TRBV9
TGTGCCAGCAGTGCCACAGGGTTGGAGGGCACTGAAGCTTTCTTT
CASSATGLEGTEAFF
>NA|NA|TRBJ2-5|TRBV7-8
TGTGCCAGCAGCTTAGGGATCCAAGAGACCCAGTACTTC
CASSLGIQETQYF
>TRBD2|NA|TRBJ2-7|TRBV27
TGTGCCAGCAGTCCGGGCAGGGCTAGCGGGGGAGTCTACGAGCAGTACTTC
CASSPGRASGGVYEQYF
>TRBD1|once|TRBJ1-2|TRBV6-1
TGTGCCAGCAGCCCGGACAGGGATGCTAACTATGGCTACACCTTC
CASSPDRDANYGYTF
>TRBD2|NA|TRBJ2-1|TRBV27
TGTGCCAGCAGTTTACCGACTAAAAGCGGGAGGGGGTTCAATGAGCAGTTCTTC
CASSLPTKSGRGFNEQFF
>NA|NA|TRBJ1-5|TRBV6-1
TGTGCCAGCAGTGAACAGGTACAGGGATCACAGCCCCAGCATTTT
CASSEQVQGSQPQHF
>NA|NA|TRBJ1-4|TRBV5-1
TGCGCCAGCAGCCTCGACGACCCTGCGGGACTGTTTTTT
CASSLDDPAGLFF
>NA|NA|TRBJ2-3|TRBV7-8
TGTGCCAGCAGCTTAGCGCCTGGTACGCAGTATTTT
CASSLAPGTQYF
>NA|NA|TRBJ1-5|TRBV10-3
TGTGCCATCAGTGAAGGGAGAGGCCAGCCCCAGCATTTT
CAISEGRGQPQHF
>NA|NA|TRBJ2-5|TRBV7-3
TGTGCCAGCAGCTTGACAGCACAAGAGACCCAGTACTTC
CASSLTAQETQYF
>TRBD1|NA|TRBJ1-1|TRBV6-6
TGTGCCAGCGACAGGGGACTTGTTGAAGCTTTCTTT
CASDRGLVEAFF
>NA|NA|TRBJ2-2|TRBV28
TGTGCCAGCAGTTTAAGTACTCATACCGGGGAGCTGTTTTTT
CASSLSTHTGELFF
>NA|NA|TRBJ2-1|TRBV7-9
TGTGCCAGCAGCTTAGGACAGGCCAATGAGCAGTTCTTC
CASSLGQANEQFF
>NA|NA|TRBJ1-2|TRBV5-6
TGTGCCAGCAGCTCTCGGGACACCGCTAACTATGGCTACACCTTC
CASSSRDTANYGYTF
>NA|NA|TRBJ2-2|TRBV13
TGTGCCAGCAGCGGCCGGGGGACCGGGGAGCTGTTTTTT
CASSGRGTGELFF
>NA|NA|TRBJ2-6|TRBV28
TGTGCCAGCAGGTCCGAAGGGTTGGGGGCCAACGTCCTGACTTTC
CASRSEGLGANVLTF
>NA|NA|TRBJ2-1|TRBV6-5
TGTGCCAGCAGTGGCGGGATGAGCTCCTACAATGAGCAGTTCTTC
CASSGGMSSYNEQFF
>NA|NA|TRBJ1-2|TRBV6-6
TGTGCCAGTACCGGGACGTTATATGGCTACACCTTC
CASTGTLYGYTF
>NA|NA|TRBJ2-2|TRBV10-3
TGTGCCATCAGTGAGCCGTTAGGGGGGACCTTAAACACCGGGGAGCTGTTTTTT
CAISEPLGGTLNTGELFF
>NA|NA|TRBJ2-3|TRBV28
TGTGCCAGCAGCCGTACGGGCAGGAAGGCAGATACGCAGTATTTT
CASSRTGRKADTQYF